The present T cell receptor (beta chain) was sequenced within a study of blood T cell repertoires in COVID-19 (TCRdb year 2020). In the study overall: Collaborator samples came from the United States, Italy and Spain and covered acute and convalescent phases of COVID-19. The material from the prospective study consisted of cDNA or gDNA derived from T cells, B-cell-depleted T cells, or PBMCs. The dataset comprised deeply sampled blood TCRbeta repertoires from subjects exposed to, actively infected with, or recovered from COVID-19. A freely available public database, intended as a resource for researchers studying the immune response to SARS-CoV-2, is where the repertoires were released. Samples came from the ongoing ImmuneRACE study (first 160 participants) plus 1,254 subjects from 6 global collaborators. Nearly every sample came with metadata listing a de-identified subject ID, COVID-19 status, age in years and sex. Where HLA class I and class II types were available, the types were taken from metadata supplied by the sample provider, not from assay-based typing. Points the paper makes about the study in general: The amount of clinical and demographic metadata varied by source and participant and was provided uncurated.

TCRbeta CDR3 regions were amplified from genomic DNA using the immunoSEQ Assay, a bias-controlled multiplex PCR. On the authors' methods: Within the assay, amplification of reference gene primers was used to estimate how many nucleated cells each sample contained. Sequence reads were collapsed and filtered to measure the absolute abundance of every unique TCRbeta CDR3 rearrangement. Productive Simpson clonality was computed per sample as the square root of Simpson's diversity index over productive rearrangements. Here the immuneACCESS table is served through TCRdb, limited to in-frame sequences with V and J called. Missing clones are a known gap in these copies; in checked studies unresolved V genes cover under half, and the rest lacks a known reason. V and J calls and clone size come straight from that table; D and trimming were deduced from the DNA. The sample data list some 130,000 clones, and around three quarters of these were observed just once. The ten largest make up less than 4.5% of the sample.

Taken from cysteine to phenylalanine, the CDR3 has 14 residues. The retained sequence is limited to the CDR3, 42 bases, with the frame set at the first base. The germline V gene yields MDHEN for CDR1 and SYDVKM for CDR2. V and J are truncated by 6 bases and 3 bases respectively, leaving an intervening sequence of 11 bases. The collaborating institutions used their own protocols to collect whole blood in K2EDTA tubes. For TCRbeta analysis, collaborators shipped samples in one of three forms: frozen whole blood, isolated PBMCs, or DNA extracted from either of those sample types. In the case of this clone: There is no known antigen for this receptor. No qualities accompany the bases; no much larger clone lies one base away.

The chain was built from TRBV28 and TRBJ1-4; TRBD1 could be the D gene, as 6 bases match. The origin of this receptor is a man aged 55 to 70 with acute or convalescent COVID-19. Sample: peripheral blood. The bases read TGTGCCAGCAGCCTACAGGGCGCTAATGAAAAACTGTTTTTT. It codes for CASSLQGANEKLFF.